Below are 11 T cell receptor beta chains sequenced from a single sample in a study of blood T cell repertoires in COVID-19. Data came from immunoSEQ multiplex PCR; TCRdb stores just in-frame clones and leaves some out. Found here are hundreds of thousands of clones, around 89% of them singletons; the top ten hold 1.1%. The sequencing input was PBMCs or T cells enriched from blood (not recorded which). The receptor set was obtained from a man aged 30 to 39 who had recovered from COVID-19.

V usage is TRBV5-4 and J usage is TRBJ2-5, with a possible D match to TRBD2 (6 bases). Germline V gene lookup returns CDR1 SGHNT and CDR2 YYREEE (reference sequence). CDR3 length: 15 amino acids. The V end was cut by 4 bases, the J end by 1 base, with 14 bases between. The CDR3 nucleotides read TGTGCCAGCAGCCCGGTCGGAGGGAGCCAAGAGACCCAGTACTTC. As protein: CASSPVGGSQETQYF.

The chain joins TRBV2 to TRBJ1-5, with TRBD1 matching 9 bases. CDR1 is SNHLY and CDR2 is FYNNEI in the germline V gene. Trimming at V came to 7 bases and at J to 0 bases, leaving 4 bases not matched to a gene. The CDR3 is 15 amino acids. The CDR3 region has the DNA TGTGCCAGCACAGGGACAGGGAATAGCAATCAGCCCCAGCATTTT. As protein: CASTGTGNSNQPQHF.

The V gene is TRBV28, the J gene TRBJ2-6; 7 bases map to TRBD2. V dropped 7 bases and J dropped 0; count of bases not matched to a gene: 9. The germline V gene has CDR1 MDHEN and CDR2 SYDVKM. CDR3 size: 17 residues. The CDR3 DNA follows: TGTGCCAGCACTTGGCCTAGCGGAAACTCTGGGGCCAACGTCCTGACTTTC. It is translated as CASTWPSGNSGANVLTF.

The rearrangement joins TRBV6-5 to TRBJ1-6; weak D call: TRBD1 (6 bases). The V gene's germline CDR1 is MNHEY and CDR2 SVGAGI. The CDR3 runs 16 residues. The ends were cut back, 1 base at V and 8 bases at J, with 15 bases in the middle. CDR3 sequence: CASSYFGGFSDSPLHF. CDR3 nucleotide sequence: TGTGCCAGCAGTTACTTTGGGGGCTTCTCAGATTCACCCCTCCACTTT.

There are a few counts of this clone. This chain uses TRBV7-2 with TRBJ2-6, with 7 bases that match TRBD1. Germline V gene sequence: CDR1 SGHTA, CDR2 FQGNSA. This CDR3 is 15 amino acids long. J was trimmed by 3 bases and V by 5 bases; bases with no gene match: 4. The CDR3 bases are TGTGCCAGCAGCCTTACAGGGGTTGGGGCCAACGTCCTGACTTTC. Protein product: CASSLTGVGANVLTF.

The chain combines TRBV4-1 with TRBJ2-7, with D possibly matching TRBD2 (6 bases). V lost 1 base, J lost 11 bases, and 18 bases lay in between. The CDR3 contains 14 residues. Germline CDR1 and CDR2: MGHRA and YSYEKL. Written as DNA, the CDR3 is TGCGCCAGCAGCCAAGCAGCTAGCGATCCCCGAGAGTACTTC. Translated: CASSQAASDPREYF.

V is TRBV10-3 and J is TRBJ2-1, with 7 bases aligning to TRBD2. The length of the CDR3 is 14 residues. V shed 8 bases and J 2 bases; nucleotides not matched to a gene: 6. The germline gives CDR1 ENHRY, CDR2 SYGVKD. CDR3 in DNA: TGTGCCATCGATTCCGGGACTACCTACAATGAGCAGTTCTTC. This sequence encodes CAIDSGTTYNEQFF.

The V gene is TRBV5-1, the J gene TRBJ2-7; D perhaps matches TRBD2 (6 bases). Trimming stripped 4 bases from V and 0 bases from J, with 17 bases between. CDR1 is SGHRS, CDR2 YFSETQ, per germline. CDR3 size: 16 residues. CDR3 in amino acids: CASSPPAGLSSYEQYF. The DNA of the CDR3 is TGCGCCAGCAGCCCACCGGCTGGACTAAGCTCCTACGAGCAGTACTTC.

The chain couples TRBV12-3 or TRBV12-4 to TRBJ2-1; no reliable D call. The germline V and J ends were trimmed by 7 bases and 5 bases, with 12 bases remaining between them. CDR3 length equals 13 residues. In nucleotides, the CDR3 is TGTGCCAGCACCTGGGTAGCCAACAATGAGCAGTTCTTC. Its translation is CASTWVANNEQFF.

The rearrangement uses TRBV2 and TRBJ2-7, with 7 bases fitting TRBD1. The V gene's germline CDR1 is SNHLY and CDR2 FYNNEI. The V and J ends lost 8 bases and 5 bases, in that order; junction bases with no gene match: 6. The CDR3 consists of 12 residues. CDR3 nucleotides: TGTGCCAGCCGACAGGGCAGGGACGAGCAGTACTTC. Encoded protein: CASRQGRDEQYF.

The chain is built from TRBV4-1 and TRBJ2-7, with TRBD1 matching over 9 bases. V was clipped by 4 bases and J by 5 bases; unmatched bases: 9. The CDR3 runs 15 residues. The germline V gene encodes CDR1 MGHRA and CDR2 YSYEKL. CDR3 region: CASSLRGQGSDEQYF. CDR3 DNA: TGCGCCAGCAGCCTTCGAGGACAGGGGAGCGACGAGCAGTACTTC.